The 32 T cell receptor beta chains listed next were all sequenced from one sample in a study of CD8+CD57+ T cells in acquired aplastic anemia. TCR beta VDJ and CDR3 profiling used genomic DNA as template. TCRdb used MiXCR to reprocess the reads, holding one entry per CDR3 protein. This repertoire shows about 270,000 distinct CDR3 sequences, 56% found once; its top ten account for roughly 8%. Source material: sorted CD4+, CD8+, or CD8+CD57+ T cells (not recorded which) from PBMCs. The receptors derive from a human donor with severe aplastic anemia or a healthy control (not recorded which).

V usage is TRBV7-6 and J usage is TRBJ2-5; the D gene is possibly TRBD1 (6 bases). The germline V gene has CDR1 SGHVS and CDR2 FNYEAQ. With 1 base removed from V and 6 bases from J, the gap between germline ends came to 12 bases. This CDR3 has 14 amino acids. The CDR3 nucleotides read TGTGCCAGCAGCTTAGAACAGGGCCGAAAGACCCAGTACTTC. This encodes CASSLEQGRKTQYF.

The chain uses TRBV3-1 and TRBJ1-6, with unresolved D. Trimming took off 4 bases at V and 0 bases at J, with 22 bases between the two ends. Germline CDR1 LGHDT, CDR2 YNNKEL (reference sequence). CDR3 length: 20 amino acids. The CDR3 coding sequence is TGTGCCAGCAGCCGTTTCATGCCGGGAGCCTCCTTCTCCTATAATTCACCCCTCCACTTT. Its translation is CASSRFMPGASFSYNSPLHF.

V and J are TRBV7-9 and TRBJ1-1, with a weak D call TRBD1 (5 bases). Germline V gene data show CDR1 as SEHNR and CDR2 as FQNEAQ (reference sequence). V lost 5 bases and J 7 bases, leaving 11 bases between the germline ends. The CDR3 has 12 residues. The CDR3 nucleotides are TGTGCCAGCAGCCCCCACGGGGGTGAAGCTTTCTTT. Protein sequence: CASSPHGGEAFF.

This clonotype was detected many times. The chain is built from TRBV24-1 and TRBJ1-2; TRBD1 aligns across 7 bases. Germline V gene lookup returns CDR1 KGHDR and CDR2 SFDVKD. The V and J ends lost 4 bases and 4 bases, in that order; junction bases with no gene match: 2. This CDR3 has 13 amino acids. CDR3 DNA: TGTGCCACCAGTGACGGGACAGCCTATGGCTACACCTTC. Residues: CATSDGTAYGYTF.

This clonotype was detected ten times or more. The V gene is TRBV9, the J gene TRBJ1-3, with 7 bases aligning to TRBD1. The germline V gene has CDR1 SGDLS and CDR2 YYNGEE. Trimming at V came to 4 bases and at J to 1 base, leaving 5 bases not matched to a gene. The CDR3 loop spans 15 amino acids. The DNA for the CDR3 is TGTGCCAGCAGCCCGACAGGGCGATCTGGAAACACCATATATTTT. Translation: CASSPTGRSGNTIYF. The full variable domain, rest sourced from reference TRBV9 and TRBJ1-3, is DSGVTQTPKHLITATGQRVTLRCSPRSGDLSVYWYQQSLDQGLQFLIQYYNGEERAKGNILERFSAQQFPDLHSELNLSSLELGDSALYFCASSPTGRSGNTIYFGEGSWLTVV.

V is TRBV6-5 and J is TRBJ1-6; D ambiguous. Looked up from germline, CDR1 is MNHEY and CDR2 is SVGAGI. The CDR3 sequence is 12 residues long. The germline V and J ends were trimmed by 3 bases and 11 bases, with 8 bases remaining between them. Here the CDR3 reads CASSYYRTPLHF. The CDR3 bases are TGTGCCAGCAGTTATTACAGAACACCCCTCCACTTT.

The V gene is TRBV20-1, the J gene TRBJ2-3; D remains ambiguous. V was trimmed by 6 bases and J by 0 bases, leaving 7 bases between them. The CDR3 sequence is 12 residues long. CDR1 and CDR2 (germline): DFQATT, SNEGSKA (reference sequence). CDR3 loop: CSADGSTDTQYF. The CDR3 DNA reads as TGCAGTGCAGATGGGAGCACAGATACGCAGTATTTT.

This clonotype has a count of ten or more. The chain links TRBV6-6 to TRBJ2-3; a possible D gene is TRBD2 (6 bases). Trimming cost V 0 bases and J 5 bases, with 6 bases left between them. This CDR3 contains 13 residues. Germline CDR1 reads MNHNY; CDR2 reads SVGAGI (reference sequence). CDR3 region: CASSYSEGDTQYF. The CDR3 region has the DNA TGTGCCAGCAGTTACTCGGAGGGAGATACGCAGTATTTT.

J is TRBJ2-3 and V is TRBV15; perhaps TRBD2 as D (6 bases). Germline V gene lookup returns CDR1 LNHNV and CDR2 YYDKDF (reference sequence). The CDR3 sequence is 15 residues long. Trimming removed 7 bases from V and 2 bases from J, with 16 bases in between. As DNA, the CDR3 is TGTGCCACCACCCAGGGAGGTGGCACCACAGATACGCAGTATTTT. It is translated as CATTQGGGTTDTQYF.

The gene calls are TRBV19 and TRBJ1-1, with D possibly matching TRBD1 (5 bases). Germline CDR1 is LNHDA and CDR2 is SQIVND (reference sequence). V was pared by 3 bases and J by 0 bases, with 11 bases between. CDR3 length equals 15 residues. CDR3 in DNA: TGTGCCAGTAGTATCGAGGGACGTATGAACACTGAAGCTTTCTTT. This sequence encodes CASSIEGRMNTEAFF. Variable domain in full (rest from reference TRBV19 and TRBJ1-1): DGGITQSPKYLFRKEGQNVTLSCEQNLNHDAMYWYRQDPGQGLRLIYYSQIVNDFQKGDIAEGYSVSREKKESFPLTVTSAQKNPTAFYLCASSIEGRMNTEAFFGQGTRLTVV.

The chain links TRBV12-3 or TRBV12-4 to TRBJ1-5; D unresolved. The CDR3 spans 13 residues. The V gene lost 0 bases and the J gene lost 8 bases, with 8 bases spanning the gap. The CDR3: CASSLARREPQHF. DNA for the CDR3: TGTGCCAGCAGTTTAGCCCGAAGGGAGCCCCAGCATTTT.

The V call is TRBV20-1, the J call TRBJ2-3; TRBD2 might be the D (5 bases). CDR3 size: 15 residues. Between the trimmed V and J ends, which lost 5 bases and 4 bases, there was a span of 19 bases. The germline V gene has CDR1 DFQATT and CDR2 SNEGSKA (reference sequence). The chain's CDR3 is CSAPTPGGLADTQYF. As DNA, the CDR3 is TGCAGTGCTCCAACCCCAGGAGGCCTCGCAGATACGCAGTATTTT.

The genes are TRBV12-3 or TRBV12-4 and TRBJ1-4, with D uncertain. This CDR3 has 15 amino acids. V lost 7 bases and J lost 8, with 20 bases in between. The chain's CDR3 is CASTSTRTGREKLFF. The CDR3 nucleotides are TGTGCCAGCACCTCGACGAGGACTGGGAGGGAAAAACTGTTTTTT.

V gene TRBV15 combines with J gene TRBJ2-5; the match to TRBD1 covers 10 bases. Losses at the gene ends were 0 bases for V and 0 bases for J; bases not matched to a gene: 16. Germline lookup yields CDR1 LNHNV and CDR2 YYDKDF (reference sequence). This CDR3 is built from 21 residues. CDR3 in amino acids: CATSRDLWRQGALRYQETQYF. Here the CDR3 DNA reads TGTGCCACCAGCAGAGATCTTTGGCGACAGGGGGCCCTTCGGTACCAAGAGACCCAGTACTTC.

This clonotype was detected many times. The chain uses TRBV7-2 and TRBJ1-2; D is ambiguous. Looked up from germline, CDR1 is SGHTA and CDR2 is FQGNSA. CDR3 length: 15 residues. V was cut by 5 bases and J by 6 bases, with 19 bases left in between. The CDR3 DNA reads TGTGCCAGCAGCAGACCGACACTTAGAGCTAATGGCTACACCTTC. Translating it yields CASSRPTLRANGYTF.

This clonotype came up a few times. The chain links TRBV10-3 to TRBJ1-1, with a weak D call TRBD1 (5 bases). With 5 bases removed from V and 2 bases from J, the gap between germline ends came to 6 bases. CDR3 length: 12 residues. Germline V gene data show CDR1 as ENHRY and CDR2 as SYGVKD. The CDR3 region is CAISWDNTEAFF. In nucleotides, the CDR3 is TGTGCCATCAGTTGGGACAACACTGAAGCTTTCTTT.

The chain combines TRBV5-1 with TRBJ2-1, with D uncertain. Germline-derived CDR1 and CDR2 are SGHRS and YFSETQ. Trimming removed 0 bases from V and 10 bases from J, with 17 bases in between. The CDR3 loop spans 15 amino acids. CDR3 DNA: TGCGCCAGCAGCTTGGCCCGGCCCACGGTTGGCGAGCAGTTCTTC. Amino acids: CASSLARPTVGEQFF.

The V and J genes are TRBV30 and TRBJ1-1, with TRBD1 as a possible D gene (6 bases). The CDR3 is made up of 14 amino acids. CDR1 is GTSNPN and CDR2 is SVGIG in the germline V gene (reference sequence). The V end lost 1 base, the J end lost 4 bases, and 13 bases lay between the germline ends. The DNA of the CDR3 is TGTGCCTGGAGTGGGGGGGCGAGGAGCACTGAAGCTTTCTTT. As protein: CAWSGGARSTEAFF.

The CDR3 is CSARDLVLNQPQHF. The CDR3 bases are TGCAGTGCTAGAGATCTTGTCCTGAATCAGCCCCAGCATTTT. The V gene is TRBV20-1, the J gene TRBJ1-5, with D unresolved. This CDR3 has 14 amino acids. V gave up 0 bases and J gave up 4 bases, with 10 bases separating them. The V gene's germline CDR1 is DFQATT and CDR2 SNEGSKA (reference sequence).

This rearrangement joins TRBV29-1 to TRBJ1-5; no definite D call. V shed 6 bases and J shed 7 bases, with 16 bases lying between them. Germline CDR1 and CDR2: SQVTM and ANQGSEA. The CDR3 has 13 residues. The CDR3 DNA reads TGCAGCGTGACCGGGTATTCCGGGCAGCCCCAGCATTTT. Translated, it gives CSVTGYSGQPQHF.

This clonotype was detected a few times. This chain uses TRBV9 with TRBJ2-1, with TRBD2 matching over 11 bases. With V trimmed by 7 bases and J by 7 bases, 13 bases remained unmatched. The CDR3 covers 16 residues. Germline loops: CDR1 SGDLS, CDR2 YYNGEE. DNA of the CDR3: TGTGCCAGCTCACCAGTAGCGGGGGGGCCGCATAATGAGCAGTTCTTC. It translates to CASSPVAGGPHNEQFF.

The chain has TRBV2 and TRBJ1-1; D gene uncertain. The CDR3 has 12 residues. Germline loops: CDR1 SNHLY, CDR2 FYNNEI. V dropped 9 bases and J dropped 5 bases, with 13 bases sitting between them. CDR3 sequence (DNA): TGTGCCAGTACGGCCAGTCGGACTGAAGCTTTCTTT. This gives the protein CASTASRTEAFF.

This clonotype was detected ten times or more. J is TRBJ2-2 and V is TRBV7-9; D remains unclear. The germline V and J ends were trimmed by 5 bases and 2 bases, with 6 bases remaining between them. The CDR3 is made up of 13 amino acids. Looked up from germline, CDR1 is SEHNR and CDR2 is FQNEAQ (reference sequence). Here the CDR3 DNA reads TGTGCCAGCAGCCTGTTCAACACCGGGGAGCTGTTTTTT. It encodes CASSLFNTGELFF.

The rearrangement links TRBV7-9 to TRBJ1-4; D remains ambiguous. CDR1 SEHNR and CDR2 FQNEAQ come from the germline V gene (reference sequence). The length of the CDR3 is 17 residues. With 0 bases removed from V and 0 bases from J, the gap between germline ends came to 11 bases. CDR3 bases: TGTGCCAGCAGCTTAGCGCTTAAGGGATCAACTAATGAAAAACTGTTTTTT. This encodes CASSLALKGSTNEKLFF.

This chain connects TRBV29-1 to TRBJ2-3; D may be TRBD2 (5 bases). The CDR3 loop spans 15 amino acids. V shed 1 base and J shed 1 base, with 12 bases lying between them. The germline gives CDR1 SQVTM, CDR2 ANQGSEA. CDR3 amino acids: CSVEGGPVGTDTQYF. Written as DNA, the CDR3 is TGCAGCGTTGAAGGAGGGCCGGTGGGCACAGATACGCAGTATTTT.

This clonotype was picked up a small number of times. The chain links TRBV9 to TRBJ2-5; tentatively, D is TRBD2 (6 bases). The CDR3 is 13 residues long. The V end was cut by 4 bases, the J end by 5 bases, with 12 bases between. Germline V gives CDR1 SGDLS, CDR2 YYNGEE. CDR3 nucleotide sequence: TGTGCCAGCAGCAAGGGACTCCACGAGACCCAGTACTTC. This codes for CASSKGLHETQYF. The full variable domain, rest sourced from reference TRBV9 and TRBJ2-5, is DSGVTQTPKHLITATGQRVTLRCSPRSGDLSVYWYQQSLDQGLQFLIQYYNGEERAKGNILERFSAQQFPDLHSELNLSSLELGDSALYFCASSKGLHETQYFGPGTRLLVL.

The CDR3 region is CSADMGLQGKPLHF. The CDR3, as DNA: TGCAGCGCCGACATGGGGCTACAGGGTAAGCCCCTCCACTTT. The V and J genes are TRBV20-1 and TRBJ1-6, with a possible D match to TRBD1 (6 bases). This CDR3 has 14 amino acids. Germline CDR1 DFQATT, CDR2 SNEGSKA (reference sequence).

This chain joins TRBV24-1 and TRBJ1-1; D might be TRBD1 (5 bases). Germline V CDR1 and CDR2: KGHDR, SFDVKD. V lost 10 bases, J lost 4 bases, and 15 bases lay in between. The CDR3 consists of 13 residues. CDR3 loop: CATSGPPSTEAFF. The CDR3 region has the DNA TGTGCCACATCGGGACCGCCGAGCACTGAAGCTTTCTTT.

The table lists this clonotype with a few counts. This may stem from a read error, because a much larger clone lies one nucleotide away. The rearrangement links TRBV6-2 or TRBV6-3 to TRBJ1-1; D is ambiguous. The CDR3 is 13 amino acids. V was pared by 4 bases and J by 0 bases, with 6 bases between. Looked up from germline, CDR1 is MNHEY and CDR2 is SVGEGT. CDR3 sequence (DNA): TGTGCCAGCAGTTCAAGCCTGAACACTGAAGCTTTCTTT. It yields the protein CASSSSLNTEAFF.

Comments on this clonotype: Germline and junction disagree at one end, which may indicate a read error. The V call is TRBV20-1, the J call TRBJ2-3; D is possibly TRBD2 (5 bases). This CDR3 has 13 amino acids. The germline gives CDR1 DFQATT, CDR2 SNEGSKA (reference sequence). In DNA, the CDR3 is TGCGGTGCTAGAGTCGAACGGGGTGATACGCAGTATTTT. Protein product: CGARVERGDTQYF.

The V gene is TRBV7-2, the J gene TRBJ1-1; no definite D call. V lost 1 base and J 8 bases, leaving 11 bases between the germline ends. Per the germline V gene, CDR1 is SGHTA and CDR2 is FQGNSA. This CDR3 has 13 residues. As DNA, the CDR3 is TGTGCCAGCAGCTTAGAGCTACCAAGAGAAGCTTTCTTT. Amino acids: CASSLELPREAFF.

With regard to this clonotype: A much larger clone is a single base away; this may be a read error. The chain is built from TRBV30 and TRBJ1-1; the D is unclear. CDR1 GTSNPN and CDR2 SVGIG come from the germline V gene (reference sequence). The V and J ends lost 4 bases and 4 bases respectively, with 10 bases between them. This CDR3 is built from 12 residues. The CDR3 nucleotides read TGTGCCTGGACAGTACTGAGCACTGAAGCTTTCTTT. This sequence encodes CAWTVLSTEAFF.